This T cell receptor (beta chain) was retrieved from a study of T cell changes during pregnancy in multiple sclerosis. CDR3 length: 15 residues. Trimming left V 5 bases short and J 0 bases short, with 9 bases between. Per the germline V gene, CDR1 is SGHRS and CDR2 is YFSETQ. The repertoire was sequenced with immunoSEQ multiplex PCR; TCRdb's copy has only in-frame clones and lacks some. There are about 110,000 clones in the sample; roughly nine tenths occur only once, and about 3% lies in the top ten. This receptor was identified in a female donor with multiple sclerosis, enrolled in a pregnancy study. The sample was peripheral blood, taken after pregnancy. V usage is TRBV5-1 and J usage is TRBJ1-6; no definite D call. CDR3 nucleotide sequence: TGCGCCAGCAGGACGGAGAGCTCCTATAATTCACCCCTCCACTTT. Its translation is CASRTESSYNSPLHF.